The clone carrying this TCR beta chain was seen a single time. Its specificity is not known. Per the original data handling: Junction-only sequences without quality scores came from ImmunoSEQ, so filtering differed. This table comes from immunoSEQ multiplex PCR, and its TCRdb copy is limited to in-frame clones, with some not included. From that table come the V and J calls and clone size; the DNA was used to work out D and trimming. Of a few million clones listed, over 85% are singletons. The source of the sample is a study of shared clonotypes between healthy human individuals. Germline V CDR1 and CDR2: SGHKS, YYEKEE (reference sequence). The CDR3 covers 16 residues. V was cut by 0 bases and J by 7 bases, with 19 bases left in between. General observations from the study: Larger estimated richness was generally recorded for naive subsets relative to memory subsets.

V usage is TRBV5-5 and J usage is TRBJ2-5, with unresolved D. This receptor was taken from a man younger than 35 in good health. Some clones in this sample may be carry-over from other donors' samples. Specimen: naive CD4+ T cells from PBMCs. The sample's subset: CD45RA+ positively selected. The CDR3 loop is CASSLGHQALVGTQYF. As DNA, the CDR3 is TGTGCCAGCAGCTTGGGTCATCAGGCCTTGGTTGGGACCCAGTACTTC.